Below, one TCR beta chain is given with its context. The repertoire was sequenced with immunoSEQ multiplex PCR; TCRdb's copy has only in-frame clones and lacks some. The data hold about 140,000 clones, with 81% observed a single time. This record belongs to a study of blood T cell repertoires in COVID-19. Study-level information: The study drew acute and convalescent COVID-19 samples from the United States, Italy and Spain.

The CDR3 sequence is 15 residues long. Germline CDR1 is SGHTA and CDR2 is FQGNSA. Trimming took 5 bases from V and 5 from J, leaving 13 bases between them. What was sequenced was peripheral blood. The receptor was isolated from a human donor in a cohort sampled during active COVID-19. The V gene is TRBV7-2, the J gene TRBJ1-6; D ambiguous. CDR3 amino acids: CASSRAQTNNSPLHF. Here the CDR3 DNA reads TGTGCCAGCAGCAGGGCCCAGACTAATAATTCACCCCTCCACTTT.